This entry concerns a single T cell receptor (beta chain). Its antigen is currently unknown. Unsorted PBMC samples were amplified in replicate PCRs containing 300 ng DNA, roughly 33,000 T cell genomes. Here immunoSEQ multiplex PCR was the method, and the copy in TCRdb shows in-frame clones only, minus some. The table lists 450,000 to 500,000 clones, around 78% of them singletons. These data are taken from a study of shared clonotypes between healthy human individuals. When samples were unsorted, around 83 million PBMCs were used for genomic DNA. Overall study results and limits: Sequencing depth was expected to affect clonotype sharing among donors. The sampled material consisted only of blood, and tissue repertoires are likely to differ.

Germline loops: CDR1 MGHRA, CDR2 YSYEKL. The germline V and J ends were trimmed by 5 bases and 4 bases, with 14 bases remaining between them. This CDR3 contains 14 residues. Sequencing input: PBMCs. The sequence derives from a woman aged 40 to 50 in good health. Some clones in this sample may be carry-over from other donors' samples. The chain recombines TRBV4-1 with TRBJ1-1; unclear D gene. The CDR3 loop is CASSGPLLGTEAFF. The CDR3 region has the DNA TGCGCCAGCAGCGGGCCCCTTCTGGGCACTGAAGCTTTCTTT.